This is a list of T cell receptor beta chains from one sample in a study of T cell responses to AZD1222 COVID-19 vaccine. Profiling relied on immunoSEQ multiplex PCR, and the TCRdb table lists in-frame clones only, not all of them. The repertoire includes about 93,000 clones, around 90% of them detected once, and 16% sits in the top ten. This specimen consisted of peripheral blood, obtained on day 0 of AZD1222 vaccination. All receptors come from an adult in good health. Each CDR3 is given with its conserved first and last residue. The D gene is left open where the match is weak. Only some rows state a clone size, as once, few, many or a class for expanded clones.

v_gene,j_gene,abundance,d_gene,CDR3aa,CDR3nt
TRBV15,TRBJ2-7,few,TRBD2,CATSRVQTSGSYEQYF,TGTGCCACCAGCAGAGTCCAGACTAGCGGGAGCTACGAGCAGTACTTC
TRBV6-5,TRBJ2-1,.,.,CATTEDVYNEQFF,TGTGCCACTACGGAGGACGTCTACAATGAGCAGTTCTTC
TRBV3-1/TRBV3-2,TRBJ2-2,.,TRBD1,CASSPWEQGAFAGELFF,TGTGCCAGCAGCCCCTGGGAACAGGGGGCTTTTGCAGGGGAGCTGTTTTTT
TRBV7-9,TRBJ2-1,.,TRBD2,CASSFGTSGSSNNGQFF,TGTGCCAGCAGCTTCGGGACTAGCGGGAGCTCGAACAATGGGCAGTTCTTC
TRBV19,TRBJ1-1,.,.,CASSTTQGATTEAFF,TGTGCCAGTAGTACCACACAGGGCGCTACCACTGAAGCTTTCTTT
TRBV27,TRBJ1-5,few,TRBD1,CASSQRQGMGNQPQHF,TGTGCCAGCAGCCAAAGACAGGGGATGGGCAATCAGCCCCAGCATTTT
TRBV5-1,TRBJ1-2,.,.,CASSPTGNYGYTF,TGCGCCAGCAGCCCAACAGGAAACTATGGCTACACCTTC
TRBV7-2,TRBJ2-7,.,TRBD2,CASSFNPPGSSGTYEQYF,TGTGCCAGCAGCTTTAACCCCCCCGGGTCTAGCGGGACCTACGAGCAGTACTTC
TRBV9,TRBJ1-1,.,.,CASSVWLRGSNTEAFF,TGTGCCAGCAGCGTATGGCTTCGTGGGTCAAACACTGAAGCTTTCTTT
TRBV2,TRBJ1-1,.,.,CASSTDSNTEAFF,TGTGCCAGCAGCACCGACAGTAACACTGAAGCTTTCTTT
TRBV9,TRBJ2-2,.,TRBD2,CASSVEPSGRAGELFF,TGTGCCAGCAGCGTAGAGCCCAGCGGGAGGGCCGGGGAGCTGTTTTTT
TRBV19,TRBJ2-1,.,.,CASTTIGGEYNEQFF,TGTGCCAGTACAACCATAGGGGGGGAATACAATGAGCAGTTCTTC
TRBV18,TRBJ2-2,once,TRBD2,CASSDPALSRLADTGELFF,TGTGCCAGCTCCGACCCGGCCCTATCTAGACTAGCCGACACCGGGGAGCTGTTTTTT
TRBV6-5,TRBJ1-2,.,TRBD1,CASSPTGTAYGYTF,TGTGCCAGCAGTCCTACCGGGACAGCTTATGGCTACACCTTC
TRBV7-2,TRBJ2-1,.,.,CASSLWGYKQFF,TGTGCCAGCAGCCTTTGGGGGTACAAGCAGTTCTTC
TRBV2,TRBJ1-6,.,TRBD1,CASRIGQGNSPLHF,TGTGCCAGCAGGATTGGACAGGGTAATTCACCCCTCCACTTT
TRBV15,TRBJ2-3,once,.,CATSRRAPPSTDTQYF,TGTGCCACCAGCAGACGAGCTCCCCCTAGCACAGATACGCAGTATTTT
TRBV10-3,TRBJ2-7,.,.,CAISVGTGVVYEQYF,TGTGCCATCAGTGTGGGAACGGGAGTGGTCTACGAGCAGTACTTC
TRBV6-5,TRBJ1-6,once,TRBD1,CASSYRGQGYNSPLHF,TGTGCCAGCAGTTACAGGGGACAGGGGTATAATTCACCCCTCCACTTT
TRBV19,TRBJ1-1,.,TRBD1,CASSMGQALLGTEAFF,TGTGCCAGTAGTATGGGACAGGCTCTCCTTGGCACTGAAGCTTTCTTT
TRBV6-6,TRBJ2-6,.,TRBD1,CASSRTTTRQGGPSGANVLTF,TGTGCCAGCAGCCGGACCACGACTAGACAGGGGGGACCCTCTGGGGCCAACGTCCTGACTTTC
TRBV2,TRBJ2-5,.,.,CASSAGQNDVETQYF,TGTGCCAGCAGTGCCGGACAGAACGACGTGGAGACCCAGTACTTC
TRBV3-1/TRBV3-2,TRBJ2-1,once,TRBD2,CASSQGLAGGPQKAHEQFF,TGTGCCAGCAGCCAAGGACTAGCGGGAGGGCCCCAGAAGGCCCATGAGCAGTTCTTC
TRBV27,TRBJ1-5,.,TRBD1,CASSNRGGNQPQHF,TGTGCCAGCAGTAACAGGGGGGGCAATCAGCCCCAGCATTTT
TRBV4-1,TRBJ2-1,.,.,CASSQEVQGNEQFF,TGCGCCAGCAGCCAAGAGGTCCAGGGCAATGAGCAGTTCTTC
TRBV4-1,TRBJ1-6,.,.,CASSQDSGVSPLHF,TGCGCCAGCAGCCAAGATTCGGGGGTTTCACCCCTCCACTTT
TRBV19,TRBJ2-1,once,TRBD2,CASSMAGGNEQFF,TGTGCCAGTAGTATGGCGGGAGGCAATGAGCAGTTCTTC
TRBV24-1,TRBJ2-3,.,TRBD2,CATSGGLAGGVTDTQYF,TGTGCCACCAGTGGTGGACTAGCGGGAGGAGTCACAGATACGCAGTATTTT
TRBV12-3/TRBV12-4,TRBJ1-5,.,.,CASSSGSNQPQHF,TGTGCCAGCAGCTCAGGGAGCAATCAGCCCCAGCATTTT
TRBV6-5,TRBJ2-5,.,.,CASSQSQETQYF,TGTGCCAGCAGCCAGAGCCAAGAGACCCAGTACTTC
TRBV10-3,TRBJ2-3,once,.,CAIRGSAFTDTQYF,TGTGCCATCAGGGGTAGTGCTTTCACAGATACGCAGTATTTT
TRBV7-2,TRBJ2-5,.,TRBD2,CASSSGLAGGEETQYF,TGTGCCAGCAGCTCTGGACTAGCGGGAGGGGAAGAGACCCAGTACTTC
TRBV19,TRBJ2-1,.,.,CASSVWGDFYNEQFF,TGTGCCAGTAGTGTTTGGGGGGACTTCTACAATGAGCAGTTCTTC
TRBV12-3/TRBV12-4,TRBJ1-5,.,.,CASSFFTQPQHF,TGTGCCAGCAGTTTTTTTACTCAGCCCCAGCATTTT
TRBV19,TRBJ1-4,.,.,CASSEGVATNEKLFF,TGTGCCAGTAGTGAAGGAGTTGCAACTAATGAAAAACTGTTTTTT
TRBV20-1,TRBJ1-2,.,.,CSASRPGAKSYTF,TGCAGTGCTAGTCGCCCGGGGGCAAAGAGCTACACCTTC
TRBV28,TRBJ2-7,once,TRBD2,CASNRAYSGRVTYEQYF,TGTGCCAGCAACCGGGCCTATAGCGGGAGGGTCACCTACGAGCAGTACTTC
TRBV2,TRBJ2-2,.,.,CASRVGRRVTGELFF,TGTGCCAGCAGGGTCGGAAGAAGGGTCACCGGGGAGCTGTTTTTT
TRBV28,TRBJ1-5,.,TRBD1,CASSLTGEHQPQHF,TGTGCCAGCAGTCTGACAGGGGAGCATCAGCCCCAGCATTTT
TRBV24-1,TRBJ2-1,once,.,CATSDSDRPSYNEQFF,TGTGCCACCAGTGATTCTGACAGGCCATCCTACAATGAGCAGTTCTTC